The subject of this entry is one T cell receptor beta chain. The antigen remains unidentified. Just one base apart from a much larger clone, this may be a read error. Unsorted whole blood served as the source of blood RNA, and germline DNA was extracted as well. The sample originates from a study of tumor-infiltrating lymphocytes in primary liver carcinoma. Across the study: Patients underwent resection of primary liver carcinoma. All lesions had stage T1-T3 N0M0 and roughly 4.2 to 10 cm widths.

The CDR3 is made up of 14 amino acids. The V and J ends lost 5 bases and 3 bases, in that order; junction bases with no gene match: 7. The V gene's germline CDR1 is SGHAT and CDR2 FQNNGV. Broader study findings: CD8+ and CD4+ repertoires went uncompared, the samples being bulk unsorted.

With a constant-region primer, TCR beta cDNA was made from 450 to 650 ng of total RNA. Libraries covering TCR beta were generated through three nested multiplex PCR rounds (using a slightly modified ARM-PCR). Use of TRBV1-TRBV30 forward primers with a C-beta reverse primer characterized the first two PCR rounds, which lasted roughly 9 cycles each. TCRdb used MiXCR to reprocess the multiplex PCR reads, holding one entry per CDR3 protein. The sample shows 150,000 to 200,000 distinct CDR3 sequences, 60% of them seen only once. The clonotype originates from a man aged 35 to 55 with primary liver carcinoma and hepatitis B virus infection. Sequencing was done on a sample of peripheral blood. The chain employs TRBV11-2 and TRBJ2-7; 7 bases align to TRBD1. The CDR3 here is CASSQQTGSYEQYF. CDR3 DNA sequence: TGTGCCAGCAGCCAGCAGACAGGGAGCTACGAGCAGTACTTC.